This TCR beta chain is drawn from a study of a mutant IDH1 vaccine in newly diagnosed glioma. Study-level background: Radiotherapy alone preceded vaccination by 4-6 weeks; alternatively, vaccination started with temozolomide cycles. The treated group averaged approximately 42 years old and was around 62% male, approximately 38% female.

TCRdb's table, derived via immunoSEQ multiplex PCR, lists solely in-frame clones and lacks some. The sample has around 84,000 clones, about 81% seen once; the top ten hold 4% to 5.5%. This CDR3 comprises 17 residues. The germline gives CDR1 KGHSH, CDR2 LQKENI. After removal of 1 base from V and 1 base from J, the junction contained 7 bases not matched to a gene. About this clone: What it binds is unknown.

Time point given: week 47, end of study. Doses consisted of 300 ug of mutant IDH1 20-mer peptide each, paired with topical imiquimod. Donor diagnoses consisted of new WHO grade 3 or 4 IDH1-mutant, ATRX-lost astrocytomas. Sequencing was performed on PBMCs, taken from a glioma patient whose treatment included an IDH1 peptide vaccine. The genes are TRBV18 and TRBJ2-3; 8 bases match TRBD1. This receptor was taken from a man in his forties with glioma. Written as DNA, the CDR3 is TGTGCCAGCTCACCACGTCTTTCGGGACAGGGCACAGATACGCAGTATTTT. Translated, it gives CASSPRLSGQGTDTQYF.